This is a list of T cell receptor beta chains from one sample in a study of blood T cell repertoires in COVID-19. Using immunoSEQ multiplex PCR, the repertoire was profiled, and TCRdb retains in-frame clones only, with some absent. The table lists around 140,000 clones, roughly 89% of them singletons. The material sequenced was peripheral blood. The receptors shown here come from a woman aged 45-60 years with active or convalescent COVID-19. The CDR3 runs from the conserved cysteine through the conserved F or W. D genes are given only for firm matches. Expanded clones are given a class, and other clones once, few, many or no size at all.

>-|TRBV29-1|14|TRBJ1-2|-
TGCAGCGTTCTCTCTGTGGCAGGGAACTATGGCTACACCTTC
CSVLSVAGNYGYTF
>-|TRBV7-9|17|TRBJ2-1|TRBD1
TGTGCCAGCAGCCCCCCAATGGACAGGAGCTCCTACAATGAGCAGTTCTTC
CASSPPMDRSSYNEQFF
>-|TRBV5-4|16|TRBJ1-3|-
TGTGCCAGCAGCCCGGGGGGTCAGGGTGCTGGAAACACCATATATTTT
CASSPGGQGAGNTIYF
>-|TRBV28|16|TRBJ1-2|-
TGTGCCAGCAGTGGCGGGGGCTTGACAGAGATCTATGGCTACACCTTC
CASSGGGLTEIYGYTF
>few|TRBV28|14|TRBJ1-5|-
TGTGCCAGCAGTGGCCGACAGAGCAATCAGCCCCAGCATTTT
CASSGRQSNQPQHF
>-|TRBV20-1|11|TRBJ1-1|-
TGCAGTGCGGGGGGGAACACTGAAGCTTTCTTT
CSAGGNTEAFF
>-|TRBV6-5|16|TRBJ1-6|TRBD1
TGTGCCAGCAGTTACTCTCCGGGACAGGGAGCTCCATCCCTCCACTTT
CASSYSPGQGAPSLHF
>-|TRBV4-1|17|TRBJ1-1|-
TGCGCCAGCAGCCAGGATTTGGGTTTAAGGGGGAACACTGAAGCTTTCTTT
CASSQDLGLRGNTEAFF
>-|TRBV10-3|12|TRBJ1-1|-
TGTGCCACAGCGACAGGAATCAATGAAGCTTTCTTT
CATATGINEAFF
>-|TRBV3-1/TRBV3-2|14|TRBJ1-1|-
TGTGCCAGCAGCCGAAACCAGGCGTACACTGAAGCTTTCTTT
CASSRNQAYTEAFF
>-|TRBV6-4|13|TRBJ2-1|-
TGTGCCAGCAGTGAAGGGACTTACAATGAGCAGTTCTTC
CASSEGTYNEQFF
>-|TRBV6-5|15|TRBJ1-3|-
TGTGCCAGCAGTCGGACACCGGGCTCTGGAAACACCATATATTTT
CASSRTPGSGNTIYF
>-|TRBV19|15|TRBJ1-6|-
TGTGCCAGTAGTATACTCAACAGTCCCGCTTCACCCCTCCACTTT
CASSILNSPASPLHF
>once|TRBV7-9|15|TRBJ1-2|TRBD1
TGTGCCAGCAGCTGGGGTACAGGGGGTAGGTTTGGCTACACCTTC
CASSWGTGGRFGYTF
>-|TRBV2|15|TRBJ1-1|-
TGTGCCAGCAGGGTAGAAGGTACGGGAGGGCCTGAAGCTTTCTTT
CASRVEGTGGPEAFF
>-|TRBV6-1|13|TRBJ1-5|-
TGTGCCAGCAGTGAAACACAGAATCAGCCCCAGCATTTT
CASSETQNQPQHF
>-|TRBV15|15|TRBJ2-7|TRBD2
TGTGCCACCAGCAGAGATCAGGGGACTAGTTCCGTGCAGTACTTC
CATSRDQGTSSVQYF
>-|TRBV4-1|15|TRBJ1-1|-
TGCGCCAGCAGCCAAGAGGGCCAGGGCTTCGCTGAAGCTTTCTTT
CASSQEGQGFAEAFF
>-|TRBV3-1/TRBV3-2|16|TRBJ2-1|-
TGTGCCAGCAGCCAAGTTTGGGACACCCGTAACAATGAGCAGTTCTTC
CASSQVWDTRNNEQFF
>-|TRBV6-2/TRBV6-3|15|TRBJ1-2|TRBD1
TGTGCCAGCAGCCCGAGGACAGGGGGCAACTATGGCTACACCTTC
CASSPRTGGNYGYTF
>-|TRBV4-3|16|TRBJ2-1|TRBD2
TGCGCCAGCAGCCGAGATACTGGCGGGGGGGTCGATGAGCAGTTCTTC
CASSRDTGGGVDEQFF
>-|TRBV5-4|14|TRBJ1-5|-
TGTGCCAGCAGCGGAGCGCCTGAGGGTCAGCCCCAGCATTTT
CASSGAPEGQPQHF
>-|TRBV19|13|TRBJ1-2|-
TGTGCCAGTAGGCCGGCTGACACGGATGGCTACACCTTC
CASRPADTDGYTF
>-|TRBV10-3|15|TRBJ1-1|TRBD1
TGTGCCATCAGTGACTGGGGACAGGGGGTCACTGAAGCTTTCTTT
CAISDWGQGVTEAFF
>-|TRBV20-1|13|TRBJ2-7|-
TGCAGTGCTAGTCCGGGGGGCATCCACGAGCAGTACTTC
CSASPGGIHEQYF
>once|TRBV10-3|13|TRBJ2-7|-
TGTGCCATCAGACCGGGAACTGACTACGAGCAGTACTTC
CAIRPGTDYEQYF
>-|TRBV5-8|15|TRBJ2-7|TRBD1
TGTGCCAGCAGCCCGACAGGGAGAGGAACCTACGAGCAGTACTTC
CASSPTGRGTYEQYF
>once|TRBV4-2|14|TRBJ2-7|-
TGTGCCAGCAGCCAAGTACTAGGAAGTTCAGAGCAGTACTTC
CASSQVLGSSEQYF
>-|TRBV2|18|TRBJ1-6|TRBD1
TGTGCCAGCATGGGGTTGACAGGGAGTTCGATGACAAATTCACCCCTCCACTTT
CASMGLTGSSMTNSPLHF
>-|TRBV9|14|TRBJ1-3|-
TGTGCCAGCAGCGTTGAGGGCTCTGGAAACACCATATATTTT
CASSVEGSGNTIYF
>once|TRBV28|14|TRBJ2-7|TRBD1
TGTGCCAGCAGCCCGACAGGGAGCTCCTACGAGCAGTACTTC
CASSPTGSSYEQYF
>-|TRBV28|16|TRBJ1-1|TRBD1
TGTGCCAGCAGAGAGCCGGTCGGGACAGGGAACACTGAAGCTTTCTTT
CASREPVGTGNTEAFF
>-|TRBV6-2/TRBV6-3|17|TRBJ1-2|-
TGTGCCAGCAGTTTTTTATTCGGACAGAAAGGAGGCTATGGCTACACCTTC
CASSFLFGQKGGYGYTF
>-|TRBV7-3|14|TRBJ1-1|-
TGTGCCAGCAGCTCGGGCAGGGGACACACTGAAGCTTTCTTT
CASSSGRGHTEAFF
>-|TRBV28|15|TRBJ2-7|TRBD2
TGTGCCAGCAGTTCGACTAGCGGGTACTCCTACGAGCAGTACTTC
CASSSTSGYSYEQYF
>few|TRBV1|11|TRBJ1-2|-
TGCACCAGCAGCCAAGAAGCGGCGGACGGCTTC
CTSSQEAADGF
>-|TRBV5-4|15|TRBJ2-1|-
TGTGCCAGCAGCTTCTCGGGGAGCTCCTACAATGAGCAGTTCTTC
CASSFSGSSYNEQFF
>-|TRBV3-1/TRBV3-2|14|TRBJ2-5|TRBD1
TGTGCCAGCAGCCAGGGTACAGGGGGAAAGACCCAGTACTTC
CASSQGTGGKTQYF
>-|TRBV5-1|13|TRBJ1-1|-
TGCGCCAGCAGCTTGGGACAGTTAGCTGAAGCTTTCTTT
CASSLGQLAEAFF
>-|TRBV18|13|TRBJ1-2|-
TGTGCCAGCTCAGCCCGGGAGCCCTATGGCTACACCTTC
CASSAREPYGYTF
>-|TRBV29-1|13|TRBJ1-1|TRBD1
TGCAGCGTTGTCCGACAGGGTGGCACTGAAGCTTTCTTT
CSVVRQGGTEAFF
>-|TRBV3-1/TRBV3-2|15|TRBJ1-1|-
TGTGCCAGCAGCCAAGACAGGGTAAGGGATCCTGAAGCTTTCTTT
CASSQDRVRDPEAFF
>-|TRBV29-1|12|TRBJ1-2|-
TGCAGCGTTGAGGGGGGGGAATATGGCTACACCTTC
CSVEGGEYGYTF
>-|TRBV7-2|17|TRBJ2-3|TRBD1
TGTGCCAGCAGCTTATCTACCCGGGACAGGGGATTTAATACGCAGTATTTT
CASSLSTRDRGFNTQYF
>-|TRBV6-1|18|TRBJ1-3|-
TGTGCCAGCAGTGAAAGGATGTCCAGGGCCTTTTCTGGAAACACCATATATTTT
CASSERMSRAFSGNTIYF
>-|TRBV5-5|12|TRBJ1-2|TRBD1
TGTGCCAGCAGCGTGACAGGGTATGGCTACACCTTC
CASSVTGYGYTF
>-|TRBV5-1|15|TRBJ1-1|-
TGCGCCAGCAGCTTGGCCGACGGGATGAACACTGAAGCTTTCTTT
CASSLADGMNTEAFF
>-|TRBV7-3|15|TRBJ2-1|-
TGTGCCAGCAGCTTAGAGGTTACCTCCTACAATGAGCAGTTCTTC
CASSLEVTSYNEQFF
>-|TRBV28|15|TRBJ2-1|-
TGTGCCAGCAGTTTTATTGGCGGGGCCTCCAATGAGCAGTTCTTC
CASSFIGGASNEQFF
>-|TRBV5-1|17|TRBJ2-7|-
TGCGCCAGCAGCTTGGCCGGGGTAGATCGGGGATGGCACGAGCAGTACTTC
CASSLAGVDRGWHEQYF
>-|TRBV18|17|TRBJ2-3|TRBD1
TGTGCCAGCTCACCCCAGATTGGACAGGGTGGCACAGATACGCAGTATTTT
CASSPQIGQGGTDTQYF
>once|TRBV14|19|TRBJ2-1|TRBD2
TGTGCCAGCAGCCGAGGACTAGGGACTAGCGGGAGTGTCCACAATGAGCAGTTCTTC
CASSRGLGTSGSVHNEQFF